This T cell receptor (beta chain) derives from a study of cytomegalovirus exposure and HLA in healthy donors. Study overall: HLA-typed donors contributed approximately 86 million unique TCRs, which were held in an early data release.

Use of 60 Vbeta and 13 Jbeta primers characterized the PCR. TCRdb's table, derived via immunoSEQ multiplex PCR, lists solely in-frame clones and lacks some. The sample comprises 140,000 to 150,000 clones, around 73% of which are singletons, and over 2.5% rests with the top ten. Study-wide points: For most subjects, TCR beta sequences were reported to predict HLA-A and HLA-B alleles with accuracy.

Germline CDR1 reads MDHEN; CDR2 reads SYDVKM. Germline trimming cut 8 bases from V and 3 bases from J; bases unmatched to any gene: 6. This CDR3 contains 13 residues. In this sample, this clone turned up once. Its antigen is unidentified. Sequenced: PBMCs. The chain uses TRBV28 and TRBJ1-2; 7 nucleotides align to TRBD1. The sequence was collected from a female donor in good health and CMV-seronegative. In nucleotides, the CDR3 is TGTGCCAGCGCCCCTGGACAGGACTATGGCTACACCTTC. It encodes CASAPGQDYGYTF.